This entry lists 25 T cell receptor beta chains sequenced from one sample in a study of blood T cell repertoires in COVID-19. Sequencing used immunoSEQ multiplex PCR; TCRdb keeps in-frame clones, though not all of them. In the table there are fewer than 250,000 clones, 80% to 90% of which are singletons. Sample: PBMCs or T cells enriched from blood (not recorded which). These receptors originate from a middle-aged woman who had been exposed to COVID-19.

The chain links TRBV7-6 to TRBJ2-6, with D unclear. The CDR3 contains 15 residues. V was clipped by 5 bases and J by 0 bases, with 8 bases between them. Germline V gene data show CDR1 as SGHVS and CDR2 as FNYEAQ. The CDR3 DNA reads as TGTGCCAGCAGCCGCCGGTACTCTGGGGCCAACGTCCTGACTTTC. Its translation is CASSRRYSGANVLTF.

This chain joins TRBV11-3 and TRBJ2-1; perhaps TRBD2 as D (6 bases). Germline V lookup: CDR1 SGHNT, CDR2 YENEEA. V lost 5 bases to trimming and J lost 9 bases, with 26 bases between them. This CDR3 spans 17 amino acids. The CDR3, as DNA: TGTGCCAGCAGCCTCCCGATCAGCGGGTCCCCCTCGTTTGAGCAGTTCTTC. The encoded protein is CASSLPISGSPSFEQFF.

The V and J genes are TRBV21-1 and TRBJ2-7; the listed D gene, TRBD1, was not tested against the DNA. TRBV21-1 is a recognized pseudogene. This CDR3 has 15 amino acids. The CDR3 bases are TGTGCCAGCAGCAATTCGTGGACAGGGCCCTACGAGCAGTACTTC. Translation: CASSNSWTGPYEQYF.

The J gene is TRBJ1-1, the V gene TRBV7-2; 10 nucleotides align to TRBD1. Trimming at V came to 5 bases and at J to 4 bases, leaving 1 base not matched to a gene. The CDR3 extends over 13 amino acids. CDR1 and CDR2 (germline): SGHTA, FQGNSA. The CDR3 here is CASSRDRGTEAFF. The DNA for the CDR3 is TGTGCCAGCAGCCGGGACAGGGGCACTGAAGCTTTCTTT.

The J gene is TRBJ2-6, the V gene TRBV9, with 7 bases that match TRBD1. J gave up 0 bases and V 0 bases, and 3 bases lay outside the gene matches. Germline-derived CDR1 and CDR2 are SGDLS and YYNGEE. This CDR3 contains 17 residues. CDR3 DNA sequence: TGTGCCAGCAGCGTAGCCAGGGGGTACTCTGGGGCCAACGTCCTGACTTTC. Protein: CASSVARGYSGANVLTF.

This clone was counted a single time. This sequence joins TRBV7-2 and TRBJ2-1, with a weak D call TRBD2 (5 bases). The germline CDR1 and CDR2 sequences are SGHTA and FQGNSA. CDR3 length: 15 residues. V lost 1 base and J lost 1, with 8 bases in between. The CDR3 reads CASSLGGLSYNEQFF. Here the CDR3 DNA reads TGTGCCAGCAGCTTAGGAGGACTTTCCTACAATGAGCAGTTCTTC.

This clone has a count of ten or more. The DNA for the CDR3 is TGTGCCAGCAGCTTAGCGGCAGGGGGCGTAGATGGCTACACCTTC. Its protein is CASSLAAGGVDGYTF. This chain uses TRBV7-2 with TRBJ1-2, with 8 bases aligning to TRBD1. Germline values: CDR1 SGHTA, CDR2 FQGNSA. The junction had 6 bases not matched to a gene; V was cut back by 0 bases and J by 6 bases. The CDR3 extends over 15 amino acids. The full variable domain, in which reference TRBV7-2 and TRBJ1-2 provide the parts outside the CDR3, is GAGVSQSPSNKVTEKGKDVELRCDPISGHTALYWYRQSLGQGLEFLIYFQGNSAPDKSGLPSDRFSAERTGGSVSTLTIQRTQQEDSAVYLCASSLAAGGVDGYTFGSGTRLTVV.

CDR3 sequence (DNA): TGCGCCGCACAGGGAGGGGTGGCCGGGGAGCTGTTTTTT. This translates into CAAQGGVAGELFF. The chain employs TRBV4-1 and TRBJ2-2; perhaps TRBD2 as D (7 bases). This CDR3 is 13 amino acids long. Germline V CDR1 and CDR2: MGHRA, YSYEKL. Trimming took off 11 bases at V and 6 bases at J, with 16 bases between the two ends.

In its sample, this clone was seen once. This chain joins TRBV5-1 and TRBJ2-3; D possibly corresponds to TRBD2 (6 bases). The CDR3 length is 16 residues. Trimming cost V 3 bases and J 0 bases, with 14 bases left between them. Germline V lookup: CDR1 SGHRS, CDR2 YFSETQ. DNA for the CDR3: TGCGCCAGCAGCTCGAACCTAGCGCAGAGCACAGATACGCAGTATTTT. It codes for CASSSNLAQSTDTQYF.

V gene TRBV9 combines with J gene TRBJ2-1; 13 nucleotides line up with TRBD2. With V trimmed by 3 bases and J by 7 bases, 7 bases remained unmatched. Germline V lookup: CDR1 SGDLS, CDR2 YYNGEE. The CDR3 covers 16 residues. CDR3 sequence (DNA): TGTGCCAGCAGCGCCACCGGGACTAGCGGGGCGAATGAGCAGTTCTTC. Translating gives CASSATGTSGANEQFF.

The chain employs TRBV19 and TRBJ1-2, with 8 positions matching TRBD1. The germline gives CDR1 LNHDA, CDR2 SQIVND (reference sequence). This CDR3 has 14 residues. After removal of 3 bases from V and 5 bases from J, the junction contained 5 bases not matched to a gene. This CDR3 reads CASSIRTGKYGYTF. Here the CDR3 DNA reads TGTGCCAGTAGTATTAGGACAGGGAAATATGGCTACACCTTC. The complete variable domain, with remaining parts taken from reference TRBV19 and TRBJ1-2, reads DGGITQSPKYLFRKEGQNVTLSCEQNLNHDAMYWYRQDPGQGLRLIYYSQIVNDFQKGDIAEGYSVSREKKESFPLTVTSAQKNPTAFYLCASSIRTGKYGYTFGSGTRLTVV.

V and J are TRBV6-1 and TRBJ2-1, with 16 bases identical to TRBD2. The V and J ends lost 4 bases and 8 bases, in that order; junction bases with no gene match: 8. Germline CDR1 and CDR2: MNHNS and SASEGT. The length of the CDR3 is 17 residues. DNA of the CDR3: TGTGCCAGCAGTGGGGGACTAGCGGGGGGGACCCCGTATGAGCAGTTCTTC. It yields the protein CASSGGLAGGTPYEQFF.

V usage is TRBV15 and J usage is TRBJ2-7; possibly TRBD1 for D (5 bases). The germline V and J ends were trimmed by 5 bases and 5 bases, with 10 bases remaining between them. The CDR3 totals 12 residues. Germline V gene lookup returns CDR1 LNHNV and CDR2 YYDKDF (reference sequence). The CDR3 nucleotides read TGTGCCACCAGCCCAGGGCTACACGAGCAGTACTTC. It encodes CATSPGLHEQYF.

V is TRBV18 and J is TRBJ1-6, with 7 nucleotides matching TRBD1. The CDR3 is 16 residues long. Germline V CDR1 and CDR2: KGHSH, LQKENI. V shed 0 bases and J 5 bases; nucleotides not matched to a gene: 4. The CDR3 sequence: CASSPPVGTDNSPLHF. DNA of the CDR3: TGTGCCAGCTCACCACCGGTGGGGACAGATAATTCACCCCTCCACTTT.

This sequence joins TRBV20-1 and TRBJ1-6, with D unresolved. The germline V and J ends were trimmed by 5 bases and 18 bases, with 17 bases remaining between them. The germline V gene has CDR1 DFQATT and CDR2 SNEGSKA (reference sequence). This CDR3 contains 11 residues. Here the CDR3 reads CSAGRNARHHF. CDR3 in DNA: TGCAGTGCTGGGAGGAATGCTCGTCACCACTTT.

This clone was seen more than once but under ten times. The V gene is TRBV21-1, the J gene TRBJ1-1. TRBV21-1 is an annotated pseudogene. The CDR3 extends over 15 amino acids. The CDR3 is CASSKDEGDPVEAFF. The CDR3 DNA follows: TGTGCCAGCAGCAAAGATGAGGGCGATCCAGTTGAAGCTTTCTTT.

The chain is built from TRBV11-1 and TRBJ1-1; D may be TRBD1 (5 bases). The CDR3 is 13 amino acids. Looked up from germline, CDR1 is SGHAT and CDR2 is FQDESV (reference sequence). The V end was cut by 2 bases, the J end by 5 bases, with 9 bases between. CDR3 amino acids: CASSLPRVTEAFF. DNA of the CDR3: TGTGCCAGCAGCTTACCCAGGGTTACTGAAGCTTTCTTT.

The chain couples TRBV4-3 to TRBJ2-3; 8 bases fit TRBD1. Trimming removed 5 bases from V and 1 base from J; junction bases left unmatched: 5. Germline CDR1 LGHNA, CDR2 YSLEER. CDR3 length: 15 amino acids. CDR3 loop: CASSSPDRGTDTQYF. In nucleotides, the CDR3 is TGCGCCAGCAGCTCCCCGGACAGGGGCACAGATACGCAGTATTTT.

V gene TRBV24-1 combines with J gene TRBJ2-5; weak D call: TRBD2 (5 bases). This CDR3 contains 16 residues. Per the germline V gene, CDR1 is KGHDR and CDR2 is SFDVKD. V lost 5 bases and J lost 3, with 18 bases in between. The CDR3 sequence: CATSVASTAGKETQYF. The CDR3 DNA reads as TGTGCCACCAGTGTGGCTAGCACCGCCGGGAAAGAGACCCAGTACTTC.

CDR3 sequence reads: CASSALAGVNEQFF. DNA of the CDR3: TGTGCCAGCAGCGCCCTAGCGGGGGTTAATGAGCAGTTCTTC. V is TRBV7-8 and J is TRBJ2-1; TRBD2 aligns across 10 bases. V lost 5 bases, J lost 7 bases, and 5 bases stayed unmatched. The length of the CDR3 is 14 residues. CDR1 SGHVS and CDR2 FQNEAQ come from the germline V gene.

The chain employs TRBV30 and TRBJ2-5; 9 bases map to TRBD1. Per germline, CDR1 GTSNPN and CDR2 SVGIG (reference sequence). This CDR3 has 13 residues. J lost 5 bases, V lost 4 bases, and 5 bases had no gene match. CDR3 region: CAWKTGGGETQYF. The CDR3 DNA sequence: TGTGCCTGGAAGACAGGGGGAGGGGAGACCCAGTACTTC. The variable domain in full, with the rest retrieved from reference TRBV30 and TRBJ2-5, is SQTIHQWPATLVQPVGSPLSLECTVEGTSNPNLYWYRQAAGRGLQLLFYSVGIGQISSEVPQNLSASRPQDRQFILSSKKLLLSDSGFYLCAWKTGGGETQYFGPGTRLLVL.

This CDR3 reads CASSLDRLLGPNSPLHF. As DNA, the CDR3 is TGTGCCAGCAGTTTAGACCGACTCCTGGGGCCTAATTCACCCCTCCACTTT. V usage is TRBV27 and J usage is TRBJ1-6; D might be TRBD1 (5 bases). Trimming took off 2 bases at V and 6 bases at J, with 17 bases between the two ends. The CDR3 has 17 residues. From germline, CDR1 is MNHEY and CDR2 SMNVEV (reference sequence).

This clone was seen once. CDR3 nucleotides: TGTGCCAGCAGCGCCGGGACTAGCGGCCTTGGGGGGAATACGCAGTATTTT. It specifies CASSAGTSGLGGNTQYF. The chain combines TRBV7-9 with TRBJ2-3; TRBD2 matches at 11 bases. The germline V gene has CDR1 SEHNR and CDR2 FQNEAQ (reference sequence). Trimming removed 5 bases from V and 7 bases from J; junction bases left unmatched: 14. The CDR3 runs 17 residues.

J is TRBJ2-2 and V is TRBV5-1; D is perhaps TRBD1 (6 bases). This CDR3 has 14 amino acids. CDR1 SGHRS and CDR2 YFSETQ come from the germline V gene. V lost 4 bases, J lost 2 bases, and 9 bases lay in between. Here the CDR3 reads CASSQGHNTGELFF. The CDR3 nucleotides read TGCGCCAGCAGCCAGGGACACAACACCGGGGAGCTGTTTTTT.

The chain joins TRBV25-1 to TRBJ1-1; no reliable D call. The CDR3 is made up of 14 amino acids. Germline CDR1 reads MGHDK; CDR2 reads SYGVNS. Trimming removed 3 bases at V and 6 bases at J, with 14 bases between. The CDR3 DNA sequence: TGTGCCAGCAGTGAGGATTACGCCGCGGCTGAAGCTTTCTTT. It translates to CASSEDYAAAEAFF.